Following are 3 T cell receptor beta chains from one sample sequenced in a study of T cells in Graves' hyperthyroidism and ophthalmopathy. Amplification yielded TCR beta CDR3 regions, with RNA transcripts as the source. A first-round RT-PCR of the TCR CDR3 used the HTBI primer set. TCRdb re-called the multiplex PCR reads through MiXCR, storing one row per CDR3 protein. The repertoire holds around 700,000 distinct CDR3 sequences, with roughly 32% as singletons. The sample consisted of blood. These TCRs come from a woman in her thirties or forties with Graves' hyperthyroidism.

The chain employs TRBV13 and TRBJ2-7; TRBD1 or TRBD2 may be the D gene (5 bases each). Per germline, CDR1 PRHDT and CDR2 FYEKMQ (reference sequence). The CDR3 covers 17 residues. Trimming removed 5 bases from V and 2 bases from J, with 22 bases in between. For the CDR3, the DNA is TGTGCCAGCAGCCAAGGTCCCCCTGGGACCGCGGCCTACGAGCAGTACTTC. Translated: CASSQGPPGTAAYEQYF.

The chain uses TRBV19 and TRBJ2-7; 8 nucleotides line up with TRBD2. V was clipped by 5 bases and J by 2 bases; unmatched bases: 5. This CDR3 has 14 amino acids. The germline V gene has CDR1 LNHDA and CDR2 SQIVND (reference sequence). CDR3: CASSVGTRTYEQYF. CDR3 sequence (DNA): TGTGCCAGTAGTGTCGGGACTAGGACCTACGAGCAGTACTTC. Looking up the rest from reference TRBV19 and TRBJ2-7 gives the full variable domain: DGGITQSPKYLFRKEGQNVTLSCEQNLNHDAMYWYRQDPGQGLRLIYYSQIVNDFQKGDIAEGYSVSREKKESFPLTVTSAQKNPTAFYLCASSVGTRTYEQYFGPGTRLTVT.

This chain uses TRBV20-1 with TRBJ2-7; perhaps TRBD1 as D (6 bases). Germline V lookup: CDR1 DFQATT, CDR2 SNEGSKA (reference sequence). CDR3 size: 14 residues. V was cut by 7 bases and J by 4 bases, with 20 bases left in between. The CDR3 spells CSVRGAWGLYEQYF. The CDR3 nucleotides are TGCAGTGTCAGGGGTGCCTGGGGGTTATACGAGCAGTACTTC.